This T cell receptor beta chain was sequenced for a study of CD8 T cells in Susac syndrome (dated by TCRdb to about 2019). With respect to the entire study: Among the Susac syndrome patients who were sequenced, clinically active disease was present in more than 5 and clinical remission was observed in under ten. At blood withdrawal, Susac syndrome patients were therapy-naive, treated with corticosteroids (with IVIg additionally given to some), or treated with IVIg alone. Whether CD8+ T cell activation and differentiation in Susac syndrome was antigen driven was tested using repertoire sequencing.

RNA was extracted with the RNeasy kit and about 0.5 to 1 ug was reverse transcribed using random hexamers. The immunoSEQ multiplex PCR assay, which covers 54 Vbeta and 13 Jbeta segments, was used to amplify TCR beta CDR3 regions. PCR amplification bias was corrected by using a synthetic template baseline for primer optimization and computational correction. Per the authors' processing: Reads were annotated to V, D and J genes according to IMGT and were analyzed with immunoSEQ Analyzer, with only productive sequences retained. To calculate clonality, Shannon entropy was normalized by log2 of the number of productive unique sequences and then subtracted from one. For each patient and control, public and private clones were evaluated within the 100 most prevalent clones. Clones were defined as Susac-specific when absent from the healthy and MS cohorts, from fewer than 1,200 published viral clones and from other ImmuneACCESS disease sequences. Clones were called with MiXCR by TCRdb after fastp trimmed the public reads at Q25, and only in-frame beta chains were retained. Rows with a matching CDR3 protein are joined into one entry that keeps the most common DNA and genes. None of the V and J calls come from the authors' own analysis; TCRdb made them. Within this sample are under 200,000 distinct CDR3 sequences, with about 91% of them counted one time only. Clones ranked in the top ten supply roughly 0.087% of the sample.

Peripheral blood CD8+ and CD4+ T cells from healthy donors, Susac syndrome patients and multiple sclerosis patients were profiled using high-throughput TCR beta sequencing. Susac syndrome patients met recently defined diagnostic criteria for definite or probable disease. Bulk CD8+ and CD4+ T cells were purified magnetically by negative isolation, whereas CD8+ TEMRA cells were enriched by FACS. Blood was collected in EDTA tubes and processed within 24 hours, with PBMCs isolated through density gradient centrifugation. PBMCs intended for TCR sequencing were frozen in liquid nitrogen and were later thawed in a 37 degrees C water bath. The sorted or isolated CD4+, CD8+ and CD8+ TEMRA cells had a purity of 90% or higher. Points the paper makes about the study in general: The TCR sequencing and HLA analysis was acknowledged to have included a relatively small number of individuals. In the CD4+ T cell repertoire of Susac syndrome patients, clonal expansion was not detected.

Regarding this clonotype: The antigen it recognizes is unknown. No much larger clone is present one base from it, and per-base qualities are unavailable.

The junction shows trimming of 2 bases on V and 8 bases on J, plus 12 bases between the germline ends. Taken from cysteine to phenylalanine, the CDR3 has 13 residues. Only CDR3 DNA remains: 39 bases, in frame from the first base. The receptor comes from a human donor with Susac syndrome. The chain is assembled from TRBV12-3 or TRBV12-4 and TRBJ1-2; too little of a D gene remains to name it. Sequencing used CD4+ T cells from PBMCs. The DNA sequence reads TGTGCCAGCAGTTTACTTGGGTCTGTAGGCTACACCTTC. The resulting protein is CASSLLGSVGYTF.